The clone carrying this TCR beta chain occurred many times. Its antigen remains unknown. Unique molecular identifiers tagged individual cDNA molecules. TCRdb called the 5' RACE reads again in MiXCR, with one record for every CDR3 protein. Found here are some 70,000 distinct CDR3 sequences, around 4.6% of them singletons; the top ten hold around 4.9%. The record originates from a study of early T cells in non-severe SARS-CoV-2 infection. Study details: Whole-blood bulk RNA, unsorted, was sequenced, and chains were unpaired. Whole-study findings and limits: The study's VDJdb matching favored anti-spike CD8 responses and missed private and CD4 specificities.

The CDR3 runs to 16 residues. The V end was cut by 3 bases, the J end by 6 bases, with 20 bases between. The germline V gene has CDR1 DFQATT and CDR2 SNEGSKA (reference sequence). The genes are TRBV20-1 and TRBJ2-2, with D perhaps TRBD1 or TRBD2 (7 bases each). Sequenced material: whole blood. The clonotype was recovered from an adult who was a healthcare worker with PCR-confirmed SARS-CoV-2 infection or an uninfected control (not recorded which). DNA for the CDR3: TGCAGTGCTAGCCTCAGGGGGAGGGTTTATCCCGGGGAGCTGTTTTTT. As protein: CSASLRGRVYPGELFF.